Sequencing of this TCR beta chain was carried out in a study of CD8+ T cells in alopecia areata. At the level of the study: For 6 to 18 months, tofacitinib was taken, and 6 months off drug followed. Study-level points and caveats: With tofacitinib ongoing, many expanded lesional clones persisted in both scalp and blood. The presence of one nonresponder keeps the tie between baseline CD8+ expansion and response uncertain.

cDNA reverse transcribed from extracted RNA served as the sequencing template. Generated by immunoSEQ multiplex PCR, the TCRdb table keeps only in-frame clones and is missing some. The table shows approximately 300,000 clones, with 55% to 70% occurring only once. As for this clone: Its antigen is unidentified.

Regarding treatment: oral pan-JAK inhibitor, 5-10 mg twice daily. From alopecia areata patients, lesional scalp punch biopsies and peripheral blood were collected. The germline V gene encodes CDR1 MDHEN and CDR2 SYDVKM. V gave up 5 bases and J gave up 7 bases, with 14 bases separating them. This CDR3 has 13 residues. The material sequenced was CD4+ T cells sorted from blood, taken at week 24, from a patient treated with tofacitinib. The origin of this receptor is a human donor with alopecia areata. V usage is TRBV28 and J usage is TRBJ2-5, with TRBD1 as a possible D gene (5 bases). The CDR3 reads CASSGAALGTQYF. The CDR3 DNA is TGTGCCAGCAGTGGGGCGGCCCTTGGGACCCAGTACTTC.